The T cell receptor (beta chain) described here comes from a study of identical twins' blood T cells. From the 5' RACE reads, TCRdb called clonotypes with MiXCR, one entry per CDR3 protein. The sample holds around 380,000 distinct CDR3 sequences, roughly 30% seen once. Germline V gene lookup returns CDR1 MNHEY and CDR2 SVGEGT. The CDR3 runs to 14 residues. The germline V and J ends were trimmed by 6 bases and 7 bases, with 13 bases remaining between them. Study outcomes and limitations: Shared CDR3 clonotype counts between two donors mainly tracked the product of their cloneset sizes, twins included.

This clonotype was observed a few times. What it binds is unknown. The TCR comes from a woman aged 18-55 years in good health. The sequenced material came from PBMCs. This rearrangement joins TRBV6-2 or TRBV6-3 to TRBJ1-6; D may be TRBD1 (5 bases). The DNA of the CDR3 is TGTGCCAGCAGGCCAGGGTTGAGAAATTCACCCCTCCACTTT. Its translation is CASRPGLRNSPLHF.